This TCR beta chain was identified during a study of shared clonotypes between healthy human individuals. Remarks on this clone: Its matching antigen is unknown. Sequence at one end of the junction differs from germline and may be a read error.

Source study methods: Filtering differed because ImmunoSEQ produced junction-only sequences that carried no quality scores. The protocol was immunoSEQ multiplex PCR, while the TCRdb copy is restricted to in-frame clones and leaves out a portion. D and trimming were read from the DNA, whereas the V and J calls and clone size are those reported in that table. The sample shows about 2.4 million clones, over 85% of them seen only once. Overall study findings and caveats: Larger estimated richness was generally recorded for naive subsets relative to memory subsets. Generation probability values for non-shared clonotypes were lower than those for clonotypes shared by all four donors. Several donors shared 4.5% to 6.5% of their naive CD4 clonotypes.

The CDR3 consists of 13 residues. Per the germline V gene, CDR1 is WNHNN and CDR2 is SYGVQD (reference sequence). V usage is TRBV10-1 and J usage is TRBJ2-2, with 7 bases lining up with TRBD1. The sample taken for sequencing was naive CD4+ T cells from PBMCs. Documented subset: CD45RA+ positively selected. The receptor was derived from a man between 18 and 35 years old in good health. Some clones in this sample may be carry-over from other donors' samples. CDR3 bases: TGCGCCACCGGGACAGCGAACACCAGGGAGCTGTTTTTT. As protein: CATGTANTRELFF.